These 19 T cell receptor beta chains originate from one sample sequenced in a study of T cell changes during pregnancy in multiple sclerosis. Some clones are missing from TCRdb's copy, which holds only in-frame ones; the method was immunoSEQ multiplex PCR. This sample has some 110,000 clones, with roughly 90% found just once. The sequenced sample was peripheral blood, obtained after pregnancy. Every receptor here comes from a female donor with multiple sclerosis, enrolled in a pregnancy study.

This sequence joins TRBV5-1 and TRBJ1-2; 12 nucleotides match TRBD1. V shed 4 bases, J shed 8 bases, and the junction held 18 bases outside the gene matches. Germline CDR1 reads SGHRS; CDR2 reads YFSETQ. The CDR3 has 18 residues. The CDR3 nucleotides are TGCGCCAGCAGCCGAGGGGGCCCGGGACAGGGGGCGCAGGGCGGCTACACCTTC. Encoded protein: CASSRGGPGQGAQGGYTF.

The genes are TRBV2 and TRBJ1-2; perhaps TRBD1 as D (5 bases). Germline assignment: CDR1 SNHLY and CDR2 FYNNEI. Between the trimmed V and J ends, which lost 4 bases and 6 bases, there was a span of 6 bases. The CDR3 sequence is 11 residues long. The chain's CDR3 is CASSAGNGYTF. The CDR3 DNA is TGTGCCAGCAGTGCAGGGAATGGCTACACCTTC.

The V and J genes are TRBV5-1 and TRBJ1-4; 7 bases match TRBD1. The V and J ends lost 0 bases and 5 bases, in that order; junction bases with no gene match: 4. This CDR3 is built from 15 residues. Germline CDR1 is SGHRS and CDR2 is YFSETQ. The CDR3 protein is CASSLVGQLNEKLFF. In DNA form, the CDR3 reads TGCGCCAGCAGCTTGGTGGGACAGCTGAATGAAAAACTGTTTTTT.

CDR3 DNA sequence: TGTGCCACCTCCGGGACCGGGGAGCTGTTTTTT. It yields the protein CATSGTGELFF. This chain uses TRBV6-6 with TRBJ2-2; D gene ambiguous. Germline CDR1 reads MNHNY; CDR2 reads SVGAGI (reference sequence). Trimming removed 10 bases from V and 5 bases from J, with 8 bases in between. This CDR3 comprises 11 residues.

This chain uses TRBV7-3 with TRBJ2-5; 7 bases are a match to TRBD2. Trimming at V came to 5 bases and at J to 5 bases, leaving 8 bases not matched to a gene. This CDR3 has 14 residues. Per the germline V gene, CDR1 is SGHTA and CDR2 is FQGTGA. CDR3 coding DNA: TGTGCCAGCAGCCGTGGGACTATCGGGGAGACCCAGTACTTC. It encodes CASSRGTIGETQYF.

The CDR3 spells CASSYRDRKTYEQYF. CDR3 DNA: TGTGCCAGCAGTTACCGGGACAGGAAGACCTACGAGCAGTACTTC. The chain recombines TRBV2 with TRBJ2-7; 8 nucleotides agree with TRBD1. The ends lost 5 bases at V and 2 bases at J; junction bases unmatched: 8. This CDR3 has 15 amino acids. CDR1 is SNHLY and CDR2 is FYNNEI in the germline V gene.

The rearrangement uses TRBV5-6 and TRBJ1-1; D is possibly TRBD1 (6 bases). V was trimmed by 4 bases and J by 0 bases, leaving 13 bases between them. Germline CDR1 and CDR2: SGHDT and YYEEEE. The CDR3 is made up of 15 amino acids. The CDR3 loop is CASSADRQLNTEAFF. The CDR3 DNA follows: TGTGCCAGCAGCGCGGACAGACAGCTGAACACTGAAGCTTTCTTT. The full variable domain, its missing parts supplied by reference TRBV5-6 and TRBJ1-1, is DAGVTQSPTHLIKTRGQQVTLRCSPKSGHDTVSWYQQALGQGPQFIFQYYEEEERQRGNFPDRFSGHQFPNYSSELNVNALLLGDSALYLCASSADRQLNTEAFFGQGTRLTVV.

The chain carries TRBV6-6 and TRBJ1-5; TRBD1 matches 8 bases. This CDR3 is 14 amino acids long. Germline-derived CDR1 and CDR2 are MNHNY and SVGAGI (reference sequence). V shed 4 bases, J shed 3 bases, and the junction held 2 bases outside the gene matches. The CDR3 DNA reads TGTGCCAGCAGTTCGGACAGGGCCAATCAGCCCCAGCATTTT. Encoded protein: CASSSDRANQPQHF.

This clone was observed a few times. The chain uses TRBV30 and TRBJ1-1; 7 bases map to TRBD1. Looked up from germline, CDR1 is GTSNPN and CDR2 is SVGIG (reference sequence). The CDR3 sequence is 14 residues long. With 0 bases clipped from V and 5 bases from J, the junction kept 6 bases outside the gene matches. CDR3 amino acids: CAWSVVDRETEAFF. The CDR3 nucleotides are TGTGCCTGGAGTGTAGTAGACAGGGAAACTGAAGCTTTCTTT.

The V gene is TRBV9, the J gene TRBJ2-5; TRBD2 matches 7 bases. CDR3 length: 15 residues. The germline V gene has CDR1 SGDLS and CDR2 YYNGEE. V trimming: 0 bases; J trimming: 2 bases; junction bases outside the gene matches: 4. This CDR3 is CASSVVGGKQETQYF. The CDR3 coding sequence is TGTGCCAGCAGCGTAGTCGGGGGGAAGCAAGAGACCCAGTACTTC. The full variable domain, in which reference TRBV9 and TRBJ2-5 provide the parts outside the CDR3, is DSGVTQTPKHLITATGQRVTLRCSPRSGDLSVYWYQQSLDQGLQFLIQYYNGEERAKGNILERFSAQQFPDLHSELNLSSLELGDSALYFCASSVVGGKQETQYFGPGTRLLVL.

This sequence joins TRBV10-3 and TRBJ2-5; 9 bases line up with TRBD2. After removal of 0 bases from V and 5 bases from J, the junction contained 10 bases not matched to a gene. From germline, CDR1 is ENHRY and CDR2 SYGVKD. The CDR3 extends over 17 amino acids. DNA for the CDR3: TGTGCCATCAGTGAGTCGATGGCGGGAGGGGGTGTGGAGACCCAGTACTTC. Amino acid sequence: CAISESMAGGGVETQYF.

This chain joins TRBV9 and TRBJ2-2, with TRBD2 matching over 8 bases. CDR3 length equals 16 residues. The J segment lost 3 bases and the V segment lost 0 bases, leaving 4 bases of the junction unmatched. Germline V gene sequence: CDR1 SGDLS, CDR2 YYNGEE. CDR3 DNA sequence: TGTGCCAGCAGCGTAGATGGGACTAGTGACACCGGGGAGCTGTTTTTT. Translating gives CASSVDGTSDTGELFF.

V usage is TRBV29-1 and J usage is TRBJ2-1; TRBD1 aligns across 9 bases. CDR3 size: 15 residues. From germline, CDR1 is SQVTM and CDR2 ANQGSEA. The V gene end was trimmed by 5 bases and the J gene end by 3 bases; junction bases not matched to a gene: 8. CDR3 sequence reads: CSVIPGQGVYNEQFF. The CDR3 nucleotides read TGCAGCGTTATCCCGGGACAGGGCGTCTACAATGAGCAGTTCTTC.

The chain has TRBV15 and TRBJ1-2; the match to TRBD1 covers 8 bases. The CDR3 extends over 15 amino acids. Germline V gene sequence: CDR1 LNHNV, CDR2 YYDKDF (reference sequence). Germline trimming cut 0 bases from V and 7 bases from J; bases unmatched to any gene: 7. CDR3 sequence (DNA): TGTGCCACCAGCAGAGATCAGGGGGCCCTGGGTGGCTACACCTTC. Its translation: CATSRDQGALGGYTF.

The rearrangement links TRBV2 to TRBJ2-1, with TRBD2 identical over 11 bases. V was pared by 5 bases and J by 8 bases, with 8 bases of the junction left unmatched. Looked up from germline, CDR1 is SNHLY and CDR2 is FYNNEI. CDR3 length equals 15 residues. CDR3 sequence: CASSSTSGSSHEQFF. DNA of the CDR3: TGTGCCAGCAGTAGTACTAGCGGGAGTTCCCATGAGCAGTTCTTC.

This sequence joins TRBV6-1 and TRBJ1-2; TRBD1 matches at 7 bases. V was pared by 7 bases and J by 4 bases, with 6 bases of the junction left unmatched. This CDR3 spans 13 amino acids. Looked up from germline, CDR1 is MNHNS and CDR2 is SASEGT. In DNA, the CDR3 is TGTGCCAGCACCGAGACAGGGCGCTATGGCTACACCTTC. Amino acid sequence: CASTETGRYGYTF.

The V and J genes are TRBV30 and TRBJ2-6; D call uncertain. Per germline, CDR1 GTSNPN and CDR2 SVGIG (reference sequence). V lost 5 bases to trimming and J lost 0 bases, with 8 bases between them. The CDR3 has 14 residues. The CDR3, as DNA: TGTGCCTGGGACTCCTCCTCTGGGGCCAACGTCCTGACTTTC. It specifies CAWDSSSGANVLTF.

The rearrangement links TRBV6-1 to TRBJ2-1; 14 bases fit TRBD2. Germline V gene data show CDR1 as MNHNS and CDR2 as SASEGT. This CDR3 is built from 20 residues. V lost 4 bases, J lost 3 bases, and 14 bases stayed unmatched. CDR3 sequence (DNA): TGTGCCAGCAGTGGACGGACAGGGGGGACTAGCGGGAGTGTCTACAATGAGCAGTTCTTC. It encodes CASSGRTGGTSGSVYNEQFF.

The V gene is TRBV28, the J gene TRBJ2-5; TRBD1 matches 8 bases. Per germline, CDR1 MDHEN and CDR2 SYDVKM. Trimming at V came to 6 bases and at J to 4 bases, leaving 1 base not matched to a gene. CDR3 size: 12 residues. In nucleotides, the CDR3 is TGTGCCAGCAGAGACAGGGGAGAGACCCAGTACTTC. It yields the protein CASRDRGETQYF.